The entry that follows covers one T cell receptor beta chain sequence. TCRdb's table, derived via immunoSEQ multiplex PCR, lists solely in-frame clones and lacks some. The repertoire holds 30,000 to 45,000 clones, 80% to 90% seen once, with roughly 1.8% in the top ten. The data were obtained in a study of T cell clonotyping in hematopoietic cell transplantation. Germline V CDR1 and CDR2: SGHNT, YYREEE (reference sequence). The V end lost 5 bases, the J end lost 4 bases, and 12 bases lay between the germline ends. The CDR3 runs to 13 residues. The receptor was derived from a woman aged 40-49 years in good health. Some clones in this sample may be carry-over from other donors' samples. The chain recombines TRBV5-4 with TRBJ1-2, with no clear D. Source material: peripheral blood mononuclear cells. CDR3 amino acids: CASRPTTSYGYTF. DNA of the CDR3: TGTGCCAGCAGACCGACTACTAGCTATGGCTACACCTTC.